The 12 T cell receptor beta chains presented below share a single source sample, sequenced in a study of T cells of healthy individuals. A single record per CDR3 protein comes from TCRdb applying MiXCR to the 5' RACE reads. This sample has around 53,000 distinct CDR3 sequences, with roughly 14% found just once. Source of these receptors: a human donor in good health.

This clonotype occurred many times. V and J are TRBV20-1 and TRBJ1-6; no firm D call. The CDR3 spans 15 residues. Germline lookup yields CDR1 DFQATT and CDR2 SNEGSKA (reference sequence). Trimming pared 1 base from V and 0 bases from J, leaving 7 bases between. CDR3 in amino acids: CSARGSSSYNSPLHF. CDR3 in DNA: TGCAGTGCTAGAGGGTCCAGCTCCTATAATTCACCCCTCCACTTT.

This clonotype was counted at least ten times. The chain carries TRBV6-5 and TRBJ1-1, with D possibly TRBD1 on 6 matching bases. The V gene's germline CDR1 is MNHEY and CDR2 SVGAGI. V lost 7 bases and J 6 bases, leaving 18 bases between the germline ends. CDR3 size: 14 residues. The CDR3 reads CASIKGGRAAEAFF. The CDR3 DNA is TGTGCCAGCATCAAGGGGGGCAGGGCCGCTGAAGCTTTCTTT.

This clonotype was observed a handful of times. V is TRBV19 and J is TRBJ2-3; 11 bases agree with TRBD2. The ends lost 5 bases at V and 0 bases at J; junction bases unmatched: 4. Germline loops: CDR1 LNHDA, CDR2 SQIVND (reference sequence). The CDR3 loop spans 16 amino acids. The CDR3 sequence: CASSWLAGGSTDTQYF. The CDR3, as DNA: TGTGCCAGTAGTTGGCTAGCGGGAGGTAGCACAGATACGCAGTATTTT.

This chain uses TRBV10-3 with TRBJ1-1, with D uncertain. CDR3 length equals 14 residues. Trimming took off 3 bases at V and 1 base at J, with 9 bases between the two ends. The V gene's germline CDR1 is ENHRY and CDR2 SYGVKD. In DNA, the CDR3 is TGTGCCATCAGTGAAAGGGTCTCGAACACTGAAGCTTTCTTT. This gives the protein CAISERVSNTEAFF.

CDR3 protein: CSANPGRGEDGELFF. The CDR3, as DNA: TGCAGTGCTAACCCGGGTCGGGGGGAAGACGGGGAGCTGTTTTTT. The chain employs TRBV20-1 and TRBJ2-2; 7 bases are shared with TRBD2. With V trimmed by 4 bases and J by 7 bases, 12 bases remained unmatched. CDR3 length equals 15 residues. Looked up from germline, CDR1 is DFQATT and CDR2 is SNEGSKA (reference sequence).

In its sample, this clonotype was seen many times. The chain recombines TRBV11-2 with TRBJ2-1; no clear D. The CDR3 loop spans 15 amino acids. V gave up 0 bases and J gave up 7 bases, with 13 bases separating them. Germline CDR1 reads SGHAT; CDR2 reads FQNNGV. The CDR3: CASSLDSVVPNEQFF. CDR3 DNA: TGTGCCAGCAGCTTAGATTCTGTTGTCCCAAATGAGCAGTTCTTC. Full variable domain (missing parts from reference TRBV11-2 and TRBJ2-1): EAGVAQSPRYKIIEKRQSVAFWCNPISGHATLYWYQQILGQGPKLLIQFQNNGVVDDSQLPKDRFSAERLKGVDSTLKIQPAKLEDSAVYLCASSLDSVVPNEQFFGPGTRLTVL.

This clonotype was seen ten or more times. The genes are TRBV19 and TRBJ2-1; 7 nucleotides agree with TRBD2. J was trimmed by 0 bases and V by 4 bases; bases with no gene match: 12. CDR3 length: 18 amino acids. Germline V gene sequence: CDR1 LNHDA, CDR2 SQIVND (reference sequence). The CDR3 region has the DNA TGTGCCAGTAGTAGTAGGTGGGAGGGCCTTTTCTCCTACAATGAGCAGTTCTTC. Translation gives CASSSRWEGLFSYNEQFF.

The chain is built from TRBV5-6 and TRBJ2-4; TRBD1 matches 8 bases. CDR1 is SGHDT, CDR2 YYEEEE, per germline. Unmatched junction bases numbered 8, after V lost 2 bases and J lost 7 bases. CDR3 length: 15 residues. CDR3 residues: CASSFSVTGGNIQYF. CDR3 DNA sequence: TGTGCCAGCAGCTTCTCAGTCACAGGGGGGAACATTCAGTACTTC.

The sample holds a few counts of this clonotype. The chain is built from TRBV2 and TRBJ2-7; 9 bases match TRBD1. The V segment lost 5 bases and the J segment 6 bases; nucleotides outside the gene matches: 8. The germline gives CDR1 SNHLY, CDR2 FYNNEI. This CDR3 is 14 amino acids long. CDR3 coding DNA: TGTGCCAGCAGTAGAGGGACAGGGTACGGCGAGCAGTACTTC. Its protein is CASSRGTGYGEQYF.

There are many counts of this clonotype. This chain uses TRBV11-2 with TRBJ2-7; no clear D. The CDR3 sequence is 14 residues long. V was pared by 2 bases and J by 0 bases, with 8 bases between. The germline V gene has CDR1 SGHAT and CDR2 FQNNGV. CDR3 region: CASSLIGFSYEQYF. CDR3 nucleotide sequence: TGTGCCAGCAGCTTAATAGGCTTCTCCTACGAGCAGTACTTC. Variable domain in full (rest from reference TRBV11-2 and TRBJ2-7): EAGVAQSPRYKIIEKRQSVAFWCNPISGHATLYWYQQILGQGPKLLIQFQNNGVVDDSQLPKDRFSAERLKGVDSTLKIQPAKLEDSAVYLCASSLIGFSYEQYFGPGTRLTVT.

This clonotype has more than one count but fewer than ten. This chain joins TRBV2 and TRBJ2-5; the D is unclear. The CDR3 has 13 residues. From germline, CDR1 is SNHLY and CDR2 FYNNEI. Trimming took 4 bases from V and 5 from J, leaving 11 bases between them. In DNA form, the CDR3 reads TGTGCCAGCAGTGTGGGTAGTCCGGAGACCCAGTACTTC. Amino acid sequence: CASSVGSPETQYF.

In its sample, this clonotype was seen many times. V is TRBV7-7 and J is TRBJ1-1, with D hard to call. The CDR3 spans 13 residues. Germline V gene lookup returns CDR1 SSHAT and CDR2 FNYEAQ (reference sequence). Trimming cost V 0 bases and J 1 base, with 3 bases left between them. For the CDR3, the DNA is TGTGCCAGCAGCTTAGCCAGGAACACTGAAGCTTTCTTT. Amino acid sequence: CASSLARNTEAFF.